This TCR beta chain was recorded in a study of blood T cells in healthy people across ages. Alongside a J-beta primer mix, a sample-barcoded 5' primer served in a second PCR lasting about 6 to 12 cycles. One entry per CDR3 protein results from TCRdb running MiXCR on the 5' RACE reads. This sample has 550,000 to 600,000 distinct CDR3 sequences, with more than 45% found just once. This clonotype has a handful of counts. Sample donors were healthy Caucasian individuals that came from Russia, aged about 6 to 95. Every donor gave 9 to 10 milliliters of peripheral blood. Germline loops: CDR1 LNHNV, CDR2 YYDKDF (reference sequence). V shed 0 bases and J 8 bases; nucleotides not matched to a gene: 7. The CDR3 runs 16 residues.

The sample was blood. This sequence originates from a man of 80 years or more in good health. The chain links TRBV15 to TRBJ2-1, with 10 bases fitting TRBD2. CDR3 loop: CATSRDRLAGAHEQFF. As DNA, the CDR3 is TGTGCCACCAGCAGAGATCGCCTAGCGGGAGCCCATGAGCAGTTCTTC.